Listed below are T cell receptor beta chains from one sample, sequenced in a study of shared clonotypes between healthy human individuals. TCRdb keeps only in-frame clones here, not all; method: immunoSEQ multiplex PCR. The repertoire includes about 2.3 million clones, roughly 93% of them detected once, and about 0.37% sits in the top ten. The sequenced material came from naive CD4+ T cells from PBMCs. These receptors all stem from a man in his late teens or twenties in good health. Some clones in this sample may be carry-over from other donors' samples. Each CDR3 is given with its conserved first and last residue. The order of the fields is J gene, V gene, clone size, D gene, CDR3 protein, CDR3 DNA. A D gene is named only where the DNA matches it firmly. Only some rows state a clone size, as once, few, many or a class for expanded clones.

j_call: TRBJ1-3; v_call: TRBV5-1; clone_size: once; d_call: .; cdr3_aa: CASSLDSLAGNTIYF; cdr3_nt: TGCGCCAGCAGCCTGGACAGCCTGGCTGGAAACACCATATATTTT
j_call: TRBJ1-2; v_call: TRBV18; clone_size: once; d_call: TRBD1; cdr3_aa: CASSPRDRALANYGYTF; cdr3_nt: TGTGCCAGCTCACCACGGGACAGGGCGTTAGCTAACTATGGCTACACCTTC
j_call: TRBJ1-1; v_call: TRBV7-2; clone_size: .; d_call: .; cdr3_aa: CASSSQQLSNTEAFF; cdr3_nt: TGTGCCAGCAGCTCCCAACAATTATCGAACACTGAAGCTTTCTTT
j_call: TRBJ2-1; v_call: TRBV7-2; clone_size: .; d_call: .; cdr3_aa: CASSLQMDTSYNEQFF; cdr3_nt: TGTGCCAGCAGCCTTCAGATGGACACATCCTACAATGAGCAGTTCTTC
j_call: TRBJ1-2; v_call: TRBV5-1; clone_size: .; d_call: .; cdr3_aa: CASSLVSGTNGYTF; cdr3_nt: TGCGCCAGCAGCTTGGTGTCAGGGACTAATGGCTACACCTTC
j_call: TRBJ1-1; v_call: TRBV11-1; clone_size: .; d_call: .; cdr3_aa: CASSLGQVNTEAFF; cdr3_nt: TGTGCCAGCAGCTTAGGACAGGTAAACACTGAAGCTTTCTTT
j_call: TRBJ2-4; v_call: TRBV7-9; clone_size: .; d_call: TRBD2; cdr3_aa: CASSLGTSGDIQYF; cdr3_nt: TGTGCCAGCAGCTTAGGGACTAGCGGGGATATTCAGTACTTC
j_call: TRBJ1-5; v_call: TRBV5-1; clone_size: .; d_call: .; cdr3_aa: CASSEQGTNQPQHF; cdr3_nt: TGCGCCAGCAGCGAACAGGGTACGAATCAGCCCCAGCATTTT
j_call: TRBJ2-3; v_call: TRBV2; clone_size: .; d_call: .; cdr3_aa: CASSLGGTGTDTQYF; cdr3_nt: TGTGCCAGCAGTCTAGGGGGGACAGGCACAGATACGCAGTATTTT
j_call: TRBJ1-1; v_call: TRBV14; clone_size: few; d_call: .; cdr3_aa: CASSFQHMNTEAFF; cdr3_nt: TGTGCCAGCAGCTTTCAACATATGAACACTGAAGCTTTCTTT
j_call: TRBJ2-3; v_call: TRBV5-4; clone_size: .; d_call: .; cdr3_aa: CASSVPGADTQYF; cdr3_nt: TGTGCCAGCAGCGTCCCAGGGGCAGATACGCAGTATTTT
j_call: TRBJ2-3; v_call: TRBV5-6; clone_size: .; d_call: TRBD2; cdr3_aa: CASSLRLAGDTQYF; cdr3_nt: TGTGCCAGCAGCTTGAGACTAGCGGGAGATACGCAGTATTTT
j_call: TRBJ1-1; v_call: TRBV11-2; clone_size: .; d_call: .; cdr3_aa: CASSPRGSTEAFF; cdr3_nt: TGTGCCAGCAGCCCCAGGGGTAGCACTGAAGCTTTCTTT
j_call: TRBJ2-5; v_call: TRBV9; clone_size: once; d_call: .; cdr3_aa: CASSAGGGQQETQYF; cdr3_nt: TGTGCCAGCAGCGCTGGGGGGGGACAGCAAGAGACCCAGTACTTC
j_call: TRBJ2-7; v_call: TRBV27; clone_size: .; d_call: .; cdr3_aa: CASSRPPAFEQYF; cdr3_nt: TGTGCCAGCAGCCGTCCCCCGGCTTTCGAGCAGTACTTC
j_call: TRBJ2-6; v_call: TRBV9; clone_size: .; d_call: TRBD1; cdr3_aa: CASSVRDRGYYSGANVLTF; cdr3_nt: TGTGCCAGCAGCGTCCGGGACAGGGGATATTACTCTGGGGCCAACGTCCTGACTTTC
j_call: TRBJ2-3; v_call: TRBV9; clone_size: .; d_call: TRBD2; cdr3_aa: CASSVGTRNTDTQYF; cdr3_nt: TGTGCCAGCAGCGTAGGGACTAGGAACACAGATACGCAGTATTTT
j_call: TRBJ1-1; v_call: TRBV5-1; clone_size: .; d_call: TRBD1; cdr3_aa: CASSLRTGRTEAFF; cdr3_nt: TGCGCCAGCAGCTTACGGACAGGGAGGACTGAAGCTTTCTTT